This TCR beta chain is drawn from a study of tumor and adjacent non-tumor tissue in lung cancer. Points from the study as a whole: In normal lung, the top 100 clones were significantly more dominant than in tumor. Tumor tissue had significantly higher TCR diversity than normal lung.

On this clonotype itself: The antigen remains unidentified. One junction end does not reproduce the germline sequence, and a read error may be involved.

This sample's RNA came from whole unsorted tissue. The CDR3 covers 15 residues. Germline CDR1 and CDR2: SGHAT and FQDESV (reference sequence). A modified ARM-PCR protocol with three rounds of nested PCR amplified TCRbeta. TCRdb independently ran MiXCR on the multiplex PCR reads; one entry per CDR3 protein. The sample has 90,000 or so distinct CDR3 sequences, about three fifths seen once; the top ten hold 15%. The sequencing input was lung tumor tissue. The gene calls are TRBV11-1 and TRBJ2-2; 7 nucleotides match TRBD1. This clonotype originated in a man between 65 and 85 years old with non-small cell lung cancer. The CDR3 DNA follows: TGTGCCAACAGCCTCGGGACAGCGAACACCGGGGAGCTGTCTTTT. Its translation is CANSLGTANTGELSF.